This T cell receptor (beta chain) was documented in a study of blood T cells in healthy people across ages. Primed by a sample-barcoded 5' primer and a J-beta primer mix, a second PCR proceeded for 7 to 11 cycles. Each cDNA molecule, via a template-switch adaptor with 12 random nucleotides, was tagged. Using its own MiXCR run on the 5' RACE reads, TCRdb lists one record per CDR3 protein. Here the sample spans 1.4 million to 1.5 million distinct CDR3 sequences, around 42% being singletons. The CDR3 spans 12 residues. Germline CDR1 and CDR2: DFQATT and SNEGSKA (reference sequence). Between the trimmed V and J ends, which lost 8 bases and 8 bases, there was a span of 17 bases.

V is TRBV20-1 and J is TRBJ2-3; D possibly corresponds to TRBD1 (6 bases). Sequences were obtained from blood. The source is a woman under 30 in good health. DNA of the CDR3: TGCAGTCCCCTGGAAGGGGGTGGTACGCAGTATTTT. It encodes CSPLEGGGTQYF.